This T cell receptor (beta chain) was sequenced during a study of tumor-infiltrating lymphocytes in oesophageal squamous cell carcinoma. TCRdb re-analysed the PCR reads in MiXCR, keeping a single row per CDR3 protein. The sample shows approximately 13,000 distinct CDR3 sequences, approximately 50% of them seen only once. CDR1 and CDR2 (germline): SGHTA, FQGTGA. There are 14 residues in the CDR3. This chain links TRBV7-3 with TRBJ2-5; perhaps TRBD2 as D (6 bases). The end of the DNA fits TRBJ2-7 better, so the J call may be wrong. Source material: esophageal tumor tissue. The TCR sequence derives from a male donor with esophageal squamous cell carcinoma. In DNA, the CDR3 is TGTGCCAGCAGCCCTGGGGACTCCCACTACGAGCAGTACTTC. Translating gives CASSPGDSHYEQYF.